This TCR beta chain is from a study of prognosis after radiotherapy for stage I lung cancer (dated by TCRdb to the early 2020s). Regarding the complete study: Between April 2018 and 2019, 20 or so stage I NSCLC patients were enrolled in Nanjing, China. The patients included fourteen who had newly diagnosed primary stage I lung tumors, along with 5 or 6 others who had oligometastatic NSCLC after their primary tumor had been surgically resected. A total of around 40 blood samples from 20 or so patients were sequenced, with one sample obtained before and one obtained after SBRT for each patient. This study profiled peripheral blood TCR beta repertoires from stage I NSCLC patients before and after stereotactic body radiotherapy and linked the repertoires to distant failure. About 20% of the 19 patients developed distant metastases after SBRT, at a median of roughly seven months; the other 15 showed no significant progression. SBRT was delivered in 3 to 5 fractions with a biologically effective dose of at least 100 Gy, and image-guided IMRT or VMAT was used for delivery. The cohort included over 10 men and five to seven women, with a median age of approximately 74 years and a range of roughly 50 to 85 years. Every patient was regarded as medically inoperable, because of comorbidities in over ten cases and refusal of surgery in seven or eight cases. Tumor histology was squamous cell carcinoma in over 5 patients and adenocarcinoma in twelve. In every patient, SBRT was given without any concurrent therapy.

Overall study outcomes, separate from this receptor: No adjustment for multiple comparisons was applied to any of the reported P values. Post-SBRT Shannon entropy and its change from baseline were lower in patients who developed distant metastases; baseline Shannon entropy was not associated with metastases. TRBV and TRBJ usage frequencies reportedly differed by metastasis status, in two V genes at baseline and in some 10 V and two J genes after SBRT. Whether the expanded TCR clones were tumor-specific was not determined. The study was limited by the small cohort and short follow-up, and independent validation of the study findings is required. Unique TCR clone counts fell after SBRT (median about 10,000 before versus roughly 6,200 after; Wilcoxon paired P=0.011).

To note about this clonotype: The clone's antigen remains unknown. The sample holds no much larger clone one base away, and base qualities are not on file.

Two rounds of multiplex PCR on genomic DNA were used to amplify the TCR beta CDR3 region. The first PCR round used primers specific to each TRBV and TRBJ gene, with sequences filed in Chinese patent CN105087789A. Universal primers were used in the second PCR round. The Roche High Pure PCR Template Preparation Kit was used to extract genomic DNA from the frozen PBMCs. An Illumina HiSeq 3000 was used to sequence the libraries paired-end with 151 bp reads. Concerning the study's data processing: CutAdapt was used to remove raw reads lacking the multiplex PCR primer sequences. Using PEAR, the high-quality paired reads were merged into contigs. TRB V, D and J gene segments were assigned to each contig with MiXCR by alignment to reference sequences. CDR3 sequences were clustered by base quality and sequence similarity to remove sequencing errors. Diversity was measured as Shannon entropy normalized by the natural log of productive TCR sequence number. To get clonality, Shannon entropy was divided by the natural log of the number of unique clonotypes, and that result was subtracted from one. Progression-free survival cut-offs for repertoire metrics were chosen using the Youden index of ROC curves, with analyses run in R 3.5.3. TCRdb reprocessing: public reads trimmed at Q25 with fastp, clones called with MiXCR, in-frame beta chains kept. CDR3 protein sequences are deduplicated, and each keeps its most common genes and DNA. The V and J calls were determined by TCRdb, not by the authors. This sample comprises about 12,000 distinct CDR3 sequences, less than 70% of them detected only once. 20% of the sample is taken by the ten largest.

No patient had a history of other malignancies or prior chemotherapy or radiotherapy, and all had node-negative disease on CT and PET/CT. At each of two time points, around 6.1 milliliters of peripheral venous blood were collected into EDTA tubes. PBMCs were isolated by Ficoll-Paque Plus density-gradient centrifugation. Right after collection, samples were kept at -80 degrees C until analysis. The CDR3 spans 14 residues, from the cysteine through the phenylalanine. Of all the DNA, just the CDR3 is kept, 42 bases in frame from base 1. For this chain, trimming is 3 bases at the V end and 4 bases at the J end, and the number of junction bases without a gene match is 9. The germline V gene (reference sequence) yields DFQATT for CDR1 and SNEGSKA for CDR2.

Here the sequenced sample was PBMCs, taken before or after stereotactic body radiation therapy (not recorded which). The TCR was taken from a donor aged 50 or older with non-small cell lung cancer. The sequence links TRBV20-1 to TRBJ2-7; 7 of the junction bases match TRBD2. The sequenced DNA is TGCAGTGCTAGCATCGGGCGGGAGCCATACGAGCAGTACTTC. Its amino acids are CSASIGREPYEQYF.